These 10 T cell receptor beta chains originate from one sample sequenced in a study of identifying expanded T cells in peripheral blood. Produced via immunoSEQ multiplex PCR; TCRdb's table is partial and in-frame only. This sample has around 130,000 clones; 80% to 90% occur once, and the top ten carry 7% to 10%. The specimen was blood. The receptor source for this set is a person between 18 and 75 years old in good health.

The J gene is TRBJ2-7, the V gene TRBV7-9; D assignment may be TRBD1 or TRBD2 (5 bases each). The CDR3 totals 13 residues. V shed 2 bases and J shed 4 bases, with 9 bases lying between them. The germline V gene encodes CDR1 SEHNR and CDR2 FQNEAQ (reference sequence). For the CDR3, the DNA is TGTGCCAGCAGCTTACCGGGACGTTACGAGCAGTACTTC. It is translated as CASSLPGRYEQYF.

V is TRBV5-1 and J is TRBJ1-2; 7 bases are shared with TRBD1. The CDR3 runs to 16 residues. CDR1 is SGHRS and CDR2 is YFSETQ in the germline V gene. V dropped 0 bases and J dropped 2; count of bases not matched to a gene: 7. The CDR3 coding sequence is TGCGCCAGCAGCTTGGACGGGACAGTACTGAACTATGGCTACACCTTC. This translates into CASSLDGTVLNYGYTF. Based on the CDR3 plus reference TRBV5-1 and TRBJ1-2, the full variable domain is KAGVTQTPRYLIKTRGQQVTLSCSPISGHRSVSWYQQTPGQGLQFLFEYFSETQRNKGNFPGRFSGRQFSNSRSEMNVSTLELGDSALYLCASSLDGTVLNYGYTFGSGTRLTVV.

This clone turned up a few times. This sequence joins TRBV14 and TRBJ2-1; 13 nucleotides agree with TRBD2. Germline trimming cut 3 bases from V and 7 bases from J; bases unmatched to any gene: 3. Germline V CDR1 and CDR2: SGHDN, FVKESK. The CDR3 length is 15 residues. Written as DNA, the CDR3 is TGTGCCAGCAGCCAGCCGGGACTAGCGGGAAATGAGCAGTTCTTC. Protein product: CASSQPGLAGNEQFF.

The chain recombines TRBV27 with TRBJ2-3, with unresolved D. CDR1 and CDR2 from the germline V gene are MNHEY and SMNVEV (reference sequence). This CDR3 region has 12 residues. Trimming pared 9 bases from V and 4 bases from J, leaving 11 bases between. CDR3: CASYRPPDTQYF. The CDR3 DNA reads as TGTGCCAGTTACAGACCGCCAGATACGCAGTATTTT.

A single count supports this clone. The gene calls are TRBV19 and TRBJ2-2; D gene ambiguous. Trimming left V 8 bases short and J 5 bases short, with 15 bases between. The CDR3 spans 14 residues. The germline V gene encodes CDR1 LNHDA and CDR2 SQIVND (reference sequence). As DNA, the CDR3 is TGTGCCAGTGAGATCGAGAGGTTTACCGGGGAGCTGTTTTTT. Its translation: CASEIERFTGELFF. Filled out from reference TRBV19 and TRBJ2-2, the complete variable domain reads DGGITQSPKYLFRKEGQNVTLSCEQNLNHDAMYWYRQDPGQGLRLIYYSQIVNDFQKGDIAEGYSVSREKKESFPLTVTSAQKNPTAFYLCASEIERFTGELFFGEGSRLTVL.

The rearrangement uses TRBV7-3 and TRBJ2-2; TRBD2 agrees at 7 bases. The CDR3 spans 15 residues. Trimming took 5 bases from V and 0 from J; bases not matched to a gene: 3. The germline CDR1 and CDR2 sequences are SGHTA and FQGTGA. The CDR3 is CASSPGTTNTGELFF. For the CDR3, the DNA is TGTGCCAGCAGCCCCGGGACTACGAACACCGGGGAGCTGTTTTTT. The full variable domain, its missing parts supplied by reference TRBV7-3 and TRBJ2-2, is GAGVSQTPSNKVTEKGKYVELRCDPISGHTALYWYRQSLGQGPEFLIYFQGTGAADDSGLPNDRFFAVRPEGSVSTLKIQRTERGDSAVYLCASSPGTTNTGELFFGEGSRLTVL.

The CDR3 DNA follows: TGTGCCAGCACCACCGGACAGGGGGCAGGGTACGAGCAGTACTTC. Protein product: CASTTGQGAGYEQYF. This rearrangement joins TRBV5-5 to TRBJ2-7; 11 bases are a match to TRBD1. This CDR3 has 15 amino acids. CDR1 is SGHKS, CDR2 YYEKEE, per germline (reference sequence). Trimming took 6 bases from V and 4 from J; bases not matched to a gene: 9.

The chain couples TRBV6-5 to TRBJ2-4; 10 bases fit TRBD1. The junction had 4 bases not matched to a gene; V was cut back by 6 bases and J by 5 bases. Germline lookup yields CDR1 MNHEY and CDR2 SVGAGI. CDR3 length equals 14 residues. The CDR3 bases are TGTGCCAGCAGCAAGACAGGGGGCCAAAACATTCAGTACTTC. Translating it yields CASSKTGGQNIQYF.

This clone was recorded once. V usage is TRBV7-9 and J usage is TRBJ2-2; TRBD1 aligns across 8 bases. After removal of 4 bases from V and 6 bases from J, the junction contained 7 bases not matched to a gene. CDR1 is SEHNR, CDR2 FQNEAQ, per germline (reference sequence). This CDR3 region has 15 residues. The CDR3 spells CASSSLGQVAGELFF. In DNA, the CDR3 is TGTGCCAGCAGCTCCTTGGGACAGGTCGCCGGGGAGCTGTTTTTT.

The rearrangement uses TRBV14 and TRBJ2-1; 9 positions match TRBD1. Germline lookup yields CDR1 SGHDN and CDR2 FVKESK. This CDR3 has 15 amino acids. V dropped 4 bases and J dropped 7; count of bases not matched to a gene: 8. CDR3 sequence reads: CASSPRTGARNEQFF. The CDR3, as DNA: TGTGCCAGCAGCCCCCGGACAGGGGCCCGGAATGAGCAGTTCTTC.